Listed below are T cell receptor beta chains from one sample, sequenced in a study of blood T cell repertoires in COVID-19. TCRdb's copy holds only in-frame clones and misses some; the assay was immunoSEQ multiplex PCR. The repertoire holds around 150,000 clones, with around 81% as singletons. Sequences were obtained from peripheral blood. These receptors originate from a man in his sixties with active or convalescent COVID-19. Both conserved end residues are part of each CDR3. The D gene is left open where the match is weak. The size of a clone is reported for some rows only, either as once, few or many, or as a class for expanded clones.

clone size	D gene	J gene	V gene	CDR3 DNA	CDR3 protein
-	TRBD1	TRBJ2-1	TRBV11-3	TGTGCCAGCAGCTTAGAGGGGCAGGGGGCTTCTAATGAGCAGTTCTTC	CASSLEGQGASNEQFF
-	TRBD1	TRBJ1-1	TRBV7-3	TGTGCCAGTAAGGGTCAGGGGGCAGCAACTGAAGCTTTCTTT	CASKGQGAATEAFF
-	-	TRBJ2-1	TRBV7-2	TGTGCCAGCAGCTCCTATATGGAGCAGTTCTTC	CASSSYMEQFF
-	-	TRBJ2-2	TRBV7-6	TGTGCCAGCAGCTCGGGAACGAAAAATGGTGGCGGGGAGCTGTTTTTT	CASSSGTKNGGGELFF
-	-	TRBJ2-7	TRBV29-1	TGCAGCGTTGTGTTACCCCCAGAGCGCCTTCCCTACGAGCAGTACTTC	CSVVLPPERLPYEQYF
-	TRBD1	TRBJ1-2	TRBV5-1	TGCGCCAGCAGCTTGGGACAGGGGGCGTTTGGCTACACCTTC	CASSLGQGAFGYTF
-	TRBD2	TRBJ2-3	TRBV7-6	TGTGCCAGCAGCTTAGCTGGACTAGCAACAGATACGCAGTATTTT	CASSLAGLATDTQYF
-	-	TRBJ1-5	TRBV6-5	TGTGCCAGCAGTCCGGGATCCAAAGGTCAGCCCCAGCATTTT	CASSPGSKGQPQHF
-	TRBD1	TRBJ2-7	TRBV5-6	TGTGCCAGCACCCGGACAGGGGGCTACGAGCAGTACTTC	CASTRTGGYEQYF
-	-	TRBJ1-5	TRBV5-5	TGTGCCAGCAGTCTGGACGGGGTAGATCAGCCCCAGCATTTT	CASSLDGVDQPQHF
-	TRBD1	TRBJ1-2	TRBV6-1	TGTGCCAGCAGTGAAAGGGGACAGGGGACGGGTGGCTACACCTTC	CASSERGQGTGGYTF
-	-	TRBJ2-5	TRBV5-6	TGTGCCAGCAGAGACACGTACGGGAAAAGGGAGACCCAGTACTTC	CASRDTYGKRETQYF
-	-	TRBJ2-6	TRBV7-6	TGTGCCAGCAGCTTAGGGGCAGCACCTGGGGCCAACGTCCTGACTTTC	CASSLGAAPGANVLTF
once	TRBD1	TRBJ1-4	TRBV2	TGTGCCAGCAGGCAAGGACAGGGCCTTGATGAAAAACTGTTTTTT	CASRQGQGLDEKLFF
-	TRBD1	TRBJ1-1	TRBV5-1	TGCGCCAGCAGCTTGGCGGGGGACAGGGAGGCTTTCTTT	CASSLAGDREAFF
-	TRBD2	TRBJ2-1	TRBV3-1/TRBV3-2	TGTGCCAGCAGATCCAGGACTAGCGGGGGCAATGAGCAGTTCTTC	CASRSRTSGGNEQFF
-	-	TRBJ1-5	TRBV6-1	TGTGCCAGCAGTGAAACCCCGGGACATCTCCCTCAGCCCCAGCATTTT	CASSETPGHLPQPQHF
-	-	TRBJ2-1	TRBV7-2	TGTGCCAGCAGCTCCACTAGTTACAATGAGCAGTTCTTC	CASSSTSYNEQFF
-	-	TRBJ2-7	TRBV6-6	TGTGCCAAAGACAGGAGCTACGAGCAGTACTTC	CAKDRSYEQYF
-	-	TRBJ1-4	TRBV28	TGTGCCAGCAGCCCGGGGAGGGCCTCTAATGAAAAACTGTTTTTT	CASSPGRASNEKLFF
-	TRBD1	TRBJ2-7	TRBV6-5	TGTGCCAGCAGTCACTACGATGGGACAGACCTACAAGAGCAGTACTTC	CASSHYDGTDLQEQYF
-	TRBD1	TRBJ2-1	TRBV5-1	TGCGCCAGCAGCCTGCTAGGACAGGGATCGGCTGAGCAGTTCTTC	CASSLLGQGSAEQFF
-	-	TRBJ2-3	TRBV27	TGTGCCAGCAGTACCGGCGGGGTCGCCTTAGCGGAGAGCACAGATACGCAGTATTTT	CASSTGGVALAESTDTQYF
-	TRBD1	TRBJ2-7	TRBV27	TGTGCCAGCAGGTTAGGACAGGGGGCCTACGAGCAGTACTTC	CASRLGQGAYEQYF
-	-	TRBJ2-1	TRBV27	TGTGCCAGCAGTTTAGGGCCCGGTTATGAGCAGTTCTTC	CASSLGPGYEQFF